This entry is about one TCR beta chain. Its antigen is currently not known. Its ends do not fully match the called genes, so a read error is possible. Within the sample, other DNA sequences also encode this same CDR3. In total, roughly 670 healthy bone marrow donors made up the cohort. Cohort members were all nominally healthy when sampled, although unrecorded immune exposures were likely present. The donor tested CMV seropositive and was one of the 289 seropositive cohort members. A peripheral blood sample was provided by each donor, and peripheral blood mononuclear cells were used for TCR beta sequencing. The Qiagen DNeasy Blood Extraction Kit was used to extract genomic DNA from the blood cell samples. This specimen comes from a study of cytomegalovirus exposure and HLA in healthy donors (TCRdb year 2017). A note on the overall study: An earlier analysis of approximately 640 of the donors reported about 250 Gb of sequence data and approximately 110 million unique TCR beta sequences from some 180 million T cells. Among the roughly 400 genotyped donors, approximately 76% belonged to the genetic ancestry cluster associated with self-reported Caucasian donors. To decide whether each TCR beta V gene segment behaved as functional or pseudogenic, an earlier analysis of some 540 of the donors relied on high-throughput TCR beta sequencing. All discovery cohort repertoires had been generated using a single sequencing platform. A later analysis re-examined previously published TCR beta repertoires from roughly 720 donors and added high-resolution HLA genotyping to investigate patterns of TCR occurrence. A later genetic analysis took genome-wide SNP genotypes for about 55% of the 666 donors and used that subset as a discovery cohort. High-throughput TCR immunosequencing, statistical association of individual TCRs with disease status, and machine learning were combined to predict cytomegalovirus infection status. HLA typing covered class I and class II loci at four-digit resolution. A separate validation cohort of more than 100 different subjects was used in addition to the 666-subject first cohort. The aim of the study was to test whether cataloging public T cell receptors could identify signatures of past pathogen exposure. The later analysis used no new phenotypic data to find candidate immune exposures, relying instead on TCR beta sequences and their occurrence across donors. Four to six DR-DQ haplotypes were handled as single units for association and clustering, since linkage in the cohort was strong. Among 398 genotyped donors of the cohort, an average of about 240,000 unique TCR beta nucleotide sequences were sequenced per donor, roughly 18% of them non-productive. The study used immunosequencing to profile the T cell repertoires of 666 subjects and linked those repertoires to cytomegalovirus serostatus. Donor age, sex, ethnicity and CMV serostatus were collected together with the repertoire data. An early release covering roughly 600 HLA-typed donors comprised about 300 gigabases of sequencing data and approximately 85 million unique TCR sequences. Typing coverage varied by locus: roughly 620-640 donors for A, B, C, DRB1 and DQB1; roughly 510 for DQA1; around 570 for DPA1; more than 450 for DPB1.

Receptors were amplified or captured by the immunoSEQ multiplex PCR assay. For the multiplex PCR, a mixture combining 60 forward primers for TCR Vbeta segments and 13 reverse primers for TCR Jbeta segments was used. Amplification of the CDR3 region of rearranged TCR beta genes was performed with a multiplex PCR assay on genomic DNA. The amplified TCR beta libraries were sequenced on the Illumina HiSeq System as 87-base-pair reads. The source study handled its data this way. A later analysis counted about 80 million unique TCR beta chains across the 600 to 850 repertoires, and some 11 million of these chains were shared by at least two donors. To remove PCR and sequencing errors, raw reads were error-corrected and collapsed into unique sequences using a nearest-neighbor algorithm that merged closely related sequences. To assign V, D and J gene segments, CDR3 sequences were aligned to IMGT reference sequences. For a sequence to be retained, a match of at least six nucleotides to both a V gene segment and a J gene segment was required. A rearrangement counted as productive if the CDR3 had no stop codons and remained in frame with V and J, and every other rearrangement counted as non-productive. CDR3 was defined by IMGT convention, running from the second conserved V-encoded cysteine to the conserved J-encoded phenylalanine. The earlier analysis of roughly 590 of the donors excluded any sequence lacking an unambiguous match to a single V gene segment. An earlier analysis of almost 600 of the donors classified V segments as functional when productive rearrangements were above 56.7% and as segregating when the standard deviation between donors was above 5%. A statistical classification framework was built for diagnosing cytomegalovirus status from the catalog of TCR beta chain sequences. In a later analysis, V and J genes were assigned by comparing TCR nucleotide sequences against IMGT/GENE-DB human TR gene sequences. The TCRdist pipeline was used in a later analysis to assign CDR3 sequences and most-parsimonious VDJ recombination scenarios. In a later analysis, each TCR beta chain was defined by its CDR3 amino acid sequence together with its V-gene family, and reads lacking a unique V-gene family were excluded. A later analysis removed 500 to 650 highly shared, low-generation-probability nucleotide sequences to deal with suspected cross-contamination and a sequencing artifact. In a later analysis, a clonal expansion index was calculated for each public chain from normalized within-repertoire ranks of inferred template counts. Generation probabilities in a later analysis came from a VDJ recombination model fitted to out-of-frame rearrangements, and those results were checked against IGoR. In a later analysis, hypergeometric tests were used to score TCR-TCR, TCR-HLA and TCR-CMV co-occurrence, with a repertoire-size bias correction applied to TCR pairs. To estimate false discovery rates, a later analysis permuted the HLA or CMV assignments 20 times. A later analysis grouped co-occurring TCRs with DBSCAN, adding TCRdist sequence similarity when clustering within HLA-allele-positive subsets. For co-occurrence clustering, repertoires with fewer than 30,000 or more than 120,000 public chains were excluded, along with 5 or 6 repertoires with anomalous nucleotide sharing. Not all clones reach the TCRdb copy of this immuneACCESS table, which keeps in-frame sequences only. Checked studies attribute under half of the gap to unresolved V genes and leave the rest unexplained. V and J calls plus clone size are reproduced from that table; the DNA served to infer D and trimming. The sample table records over 85,000 clones; 81% of these occur just once. Together, the top ten hold 4.5% to 5.5% of the sample.

General study outcomes and caveats: An earlier analysis of approximately 600 of the donors showed that most TCR beta V segments appeared in productive rearrangements either about 87% or about 30% of the time, which broadly matched IMGT annotations. Correlated functional status among segregating V segments might reflect linkage disequilibrium, but an unknown experimental factor could not be ruled out. In a later analysis, several top co-occurrence clusters were reported to appear linked to parvovirus B19, influenza, CMV and Epstein-Barr virus. Because HLA typing was unavailable for some donors at each locus, only the typed subset was used in association tests. A further reported finding was that TCR beta sequences accurately predicted the HLA-A and HLA-B alleles for most subjects in the first cohort. In a later analysis, most CMV-associated TCR beta chains were found to appear HLA-restricted, with HLA associations seemingly driven largely by CMV exposure. At a false discovery rate of 0.05, a later analysis linked 16,000 or so TCR beta sequences to specific HLA alleles. A few of the identified cytomegalovirus-associated TCR beta chains were confirmed in vitro to be specific for cytomegalovirus antigens. V-gene and J-gene trimming of TCR beta chains was associated with a missense DCLRE1C variant in a later genetic analysis, and the association was replicated in an independent cohort. This cohort had only TCR beta chains sequenced, and the lack of alpha or paired-chain data limited which features could be detected. A cluster of highly shared sequence variants was judged likely to be a technical artifact of the sequencing pipeline. The 87-base-pair reads could not distinguish some IMGT-functional V segments, including TRBV6-2 and TRBV6-3, so those segments were excluded. Strong co-occurrence of HLA alleles, especially DR and DQ, made assigning TCR associations to individual alleles difficult. The study listed approximately 150 TCR beta chains as associated with cytomegalovirus. A later genetic analysis reported fewer N-insertions in productive TCRs among donors in an Asian-associated ancestry cluster than the roughly 700-donor mean. Compared with equally common non-associated chains, HLA-associated TCR beta chains in a later analysis were more clonally expanded and had lower generation probabilities. The only immune exposure information available for the cohort was CMV serostatus. Roughly uniform sequencing depth across donors was assumed in presence/absence analyses, although this assumption may not hold. Cytomegalovirus status was reported to be diagnosed by the classifier with high specificity and sensitivity in both the original and validation cohorts. Seventeen rarely observed V segments, including chromosome 9 orphons, were excluded from the earlier analysis of several hundred of the donors because counts were too low. Across donors, most TCR sequences were observed very rarely, whereas some public TCRs were present in many individuals. In a later analysis, TCR association rates were found to vary across HLA loci, with the most associated TCRs seen for DRB1 alleles and the fewest for HLA-C alleles. It was suggested by the authors that the approach could potentially be generalized to other disease states and immunological phenotypes.

The germline V gene specifies SGHTA as CDR1 and FQGNSA as CDR2. The CDR3, from cysteine to phenylalanine, totals 14 residues. The CDR3 DNA has 42 bases and is translated from base 1. This TCR was sampled from a middle-aged man in good health and CMV-seropositive. Sequencing was done on a sample of PBMCs. This receptor chain uses TRBV7-2 and TRBJ1-1, with an unclear D gene assignment. Here is the DNA: TGTGCCAGCAGCCTTCTGCGGCTGAACACTGAAGCCTTCTTT. Translated, it reads CASSLLRLNTEAFF.